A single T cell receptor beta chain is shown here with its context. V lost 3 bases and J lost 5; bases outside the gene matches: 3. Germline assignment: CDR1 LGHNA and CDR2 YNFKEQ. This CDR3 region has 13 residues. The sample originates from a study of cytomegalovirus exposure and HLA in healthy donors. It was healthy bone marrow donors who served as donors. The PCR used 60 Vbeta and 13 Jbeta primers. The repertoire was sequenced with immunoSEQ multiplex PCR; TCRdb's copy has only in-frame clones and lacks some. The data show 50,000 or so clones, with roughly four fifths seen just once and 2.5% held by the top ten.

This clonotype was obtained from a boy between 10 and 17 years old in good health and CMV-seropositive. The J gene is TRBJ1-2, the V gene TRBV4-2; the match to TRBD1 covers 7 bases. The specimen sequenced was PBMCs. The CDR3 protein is CASSQGTAYGYTF. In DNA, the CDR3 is TGTGCCAGCAGCCAGGGGACAGCTTATGGCTACACCTTC.